This T cell receptor (beta chain) comes out of a study of blood T cell repertoires in COVID-19. TCRdb's table, derived via immunoSEQ multiplex PCR, lists solely in-frame clones and lacks some. Of 120,000 or so clones in the sample, roughly four fifths were seen once. This clone has just a few counts. This CDR3 contains 14 residues. Trimming removed 1 base from V and 4 bases from J, with 10 bases in between. Per germline, CDR1 SGHAT and CDR2 FQNNGV. The sequencing sample was made of peripheral blood. The V gene is TRBV11-2, the J gene TRBJ1-2; D uncertain. The clonotype comes from a man aged 30 to 45 with COVID-19, enrolled during active disease. As DNA, the CDR3 is TGTGCCAGCAGCTTAGTCAGGTCTACCTATGGCTACACCTTC. As protein: CASSLVRSTYGYTF.